The 32 T cell receptor beta chains in this list originate from one sample, sequenced in a study of blood T cell repertoires in COVID-19. Generated by immunoSEQ multiplex PCR, the TCRdb table keeps only in-frame clones and is missing some. This sample carries about 200,000 clones, about 85% of them seen once, and the ten largest clones take 4.9%. Sequencing was performed on peripheral blood. The receptors were gathered from a woman of 80 years or more with acute or convalescent COVID-19.

The rearrangement uses TRBV9 and TRBJ1-5; no firm D call. The CDR3 has 15 residues. Trimming pared 5 bases from V and 0 bases from J, leaving 12 bases between. Germline V gene data show CDR1 as SGDLS and CDR2 as YYNGEE. The CDR3 here is CASSSGSYSNQPQHF. CDR3 sequence (DNA): TGTGCCAGCAGTTCCGGGAGCTATAGCAATCAGCCCCAGCATTTT. Full variable domain (remainder filled in from reference TRBV9 and TRBJ1-5): DSGVTQTPKHLITATGQRVTLRCSPRSGDLSVYWYQQSLDQGLQFLIQYYNGEERAKGNILERFSAQQFPDLHSELNLSSLELGDSALYFCASSSGSYSNQPQHFGDGTRLSIL.

The V and J genes are TRBV27 and TRBJ1-5, with 9 bases fitting TRBD1. This CDR3 is built from 21 residues. The junction had 15 bases not matched to a gene; V was cut back by 0 bases and J by 0 bases. Germline loops: CDR1 MNHEY, CDR2 SMNVEV (reference sequence). The CDR3 DNA sequence: TGTGCCAGCAGTTTATCGCCTCCTTGGACAGGGGAGGTATCTAGCAATCAGCCCCAGCATTTT. It is translated as CASSLSPPWTGEVSSNQPQHF.

This rearrangement joins TRBV30 to TRBJ1-2, with D unresolved. The CDR3 contains 12 residues. V lost 3 bases and J 2 bases, leaving 7 bases between the germline ends. CDR1 and CDR2 from the germline V gene are GTSNPN and SVGIG (reference sequence). DNA of the CDR3: TGTGCCTGGAGCGCGGGGAACTATGGCTACACCTTC. Its protein product is CAWSAGNYGYTF.

The V call is TRBV28, the J call TRBJ2-2, with TRBD2 as a possible D gene (6 bases). V shed 3 bases and J shed 4 bases, with 12 bases lying between them. CDR1 is MDHEN, CDR2 SYDVKM, per germline. CDR3 size: 15 residues. CDR3 in amino acids: CASSFRGAGTGELFF. The CDR3 region has the DNA TGTGCCAGCAGTTTTCGGGGAGCGGGCACCGGGGAGCTGTTTTTT.

This clone was counted only a few times. This sequence joins TRBV5-4 and TRBJ2-2, with 15 bases matching TRBD2. With V trimmed by 4 bases and J by 4 bases, 2 bases remained unmatched. CDR1 and CDR2 (germline): SGHNT, YYREEE (reference sequence). The CDR3 consists of 16 residues. The CDR3, as DNA: TGTGCCAGCAGCAAGGGACTAGCGGGAGGCACCGGGGAGCTGTTTTTT. This gives the protein CASSKGLAGGTGELFF.

The chain joins TRBV6-1 to TRBJ2-1; maybe TRBD1 (6 bases). The germline gives CDR1 MNHNS, CDR2 SASEGT. V gave up 1 base and J gave up 3 bases, with 16 bases separating them. CDR3 length: 17 amino acids. The CDR3 spells CASSEGWGRGVYNEQFF. The CDR3 bases are TGTGCCAGCAGTGAAGGGTGGGGCAGGGGAGTCTACAATGAGCAGTTCTTC.

The chain carries TRBV6-5 and TRBJ2-7; TRBD2 might be the D (5 bases). CDR1 is MNHEY, CDR2 SVGAGI, per germline. This CDR3 region has 15 residues. Between the trimmed V and J ends, which lost 8 bases and 2 bases, there was a span of 19 bases. CDR3 DNA sequence: TGTGCCAGCGGGGAGCAGGCCCTTATACCCTACGAGCAGTACTTC. Translating it yields CASGEQALIPYEQYF.

The chain carries TRBV9 and TRBJ2-3; TRBD2 matches at 8 bases. Germline CDR1 is SGDLS and CDR2 is YYNGEE. V shed 0 bases, J shed 4 bases, and the junction held 4 bases outside the gene matches. The CDR3 is 15 residues long. The CDR3 DNA reads as TGTGCCAGCAGCGTAGGGGGGACTAGAGCAGATACGCAGTATTTT. This encodes CASSVGGTRADTQYF. Filled out from reference TRBV9 and TRBJ2-3, the complete variable domain reads DSGVTQTPKHLITATGQRVTLRCSPRSGDLSVYWYQQSLDQGLQFLIQYYNGEERAKGNILERFSAQQFPDLHSELNLSSLELGDSALYFCASSVGGTRADTQYFGPGTRLTVL.

The genes are TRBV7-2 and TRBJ1-6, with 8 positions matching TRBD1. This CDR3 has 14 residues. Unmatched junction bases numbered 4, after V lost 3 bases and J lost 9 bases. CDR1 is SGHTA and CDR2 is FQGNSA in the germline V gene. The CDR3 DNA reads TGTGCCAGCAGCTTTGACAGGGGAGGTTCACCCCTCCACTTT. Translating gives CASSFDRGGSPLHF.

V gene TRBV6-5 combines with J gene TRBJ1-1, with 7 bases matching TRBD1. Looked up from germline, CDR1 is MNHEY and CDR2 is SVGAGI. Trimming took 6 bases from V and 0 from J; bases not matched to a gene: 4. The CDR3 length is 14 residues. CDR3: CASRFTGVNTEAFF. In DNA form, the CDR3 reads TGTGCCAGCAGATTCACAGGGGTGAACACTGAAGCTTTCTTT.

The V call is TRBV5-6, the J call TRBJ1-1; D is possibly TRBD1 (5 bases). The germline gives CDR1 SGHDT, CDR2 YYEEEE. Deletions cut 7 bases from V and 4 bases from J, with 20 bases between. This CDR3 has 15 residues. The CDR3 here is CASFVWGSGGTEAFF. CDR3 in DNA: TGTGCCAGCTTCGTGTGGGGCTCGGGGGGCACTGAAGCTTTCTTT.

This chain uses TRBV27 with TRBJ1-5; D not resolved. This CDR3 has 13 residues. V lost 3 bases to trimming and J lost 0 bases, with 3 bases between them. The V gene's germline CDR1 is MNHEY and CDR2 SMNVEV (reference sequence). This CDR3 reads CASSFSSNQPQHF. Written as DNA, the CDR3 is TGTGCCAGCAGTTTCAGTAGCAATCAGCCCCAGCATTTT.

This chain joins TRBV3-1 (or the pseudogene TRBV3-2) and TRBJ2-5, with D possibly being TRBD2 (6 bases). The CDR3 has 12 amino acids. CDR1 is LGHDT, CDR2 YNNKEL, per germline (reference sequence). With 6 bases removed from V and 14 bases from J, the gap between germline ends came to 19 bases. Written as DNA, the CDR3 is TGTGCCAGCAGTCGCAGCGGGTGGAGTCCCTACTTC. Protein product: CASSRSGWSPYF.

V usage is TRBV5-1 and J usage is TRBJ1-5; D is possibly TRBD1 (6 bases). The CDR3 consists of 15 residues. Trimming took off 3 bases at V and 0 bases at J, with 10 bases between the two ends. Germline V lookup: CDR1 SGHRS, CDR2 YFSETQ. The CDR3 bases are TGCGCCAGCAGCTCTACAGGGAATAGCAATCAGCCCCAGCATTTT. Amino acid sequence: CASSSTGNSNQPQHF.

This sequence joins TRBV7-2 and TRBJ2-7; TRBD1 matches at 8 bases. Per germline, CDR1 SGHTA and CDR2 FQGNSA. V was pared by 0 bases and J by 2 bases, with 3 bases of the junction left unmatched. The CDR3 spans 15 residues. CDR3 in amino acids: CASSLAGTGTYEQYF. The CDR3 nucleotides read TGTGCCAGCAGCTTAGCCGGGACAGGAACCTACGAGCAGTACTTC. The full variable domain, with the rest looked up from reference TRBV7-2 and TRBJ2-7, is GAGVSQSPSNKVTEKGKDVELRCDPISGHTALYWYRQSLGQGLEFLIYFQGNSAPDKSGLPSDRFSAERTGGSVSTLTIQRTQQEDSAVYLCASSLAGTGTYEQYFGPGTRLTVT.

Only one count was recorded for this clone. This chain uses TRBV7-2 with TRBJ1-1, with 7 bases fitting TRBD1. This CDR3 is built from 13 residues. Germline V gene data show CDR1 as SGHTA and CDR2 as FQGNSA. Trimming at V came to 2 bases and at J to 7 bases, leaving 4 bases not matched to a gene. Written as DNA, the CDR3 is TGTGCCAGCAGCTTAACAGGGGCCATTGAAGCTTTCTTT. Translated, it gives CASSLTGAIEAFF.

The gene calls are TRBV7-2 and TRBJ2-5; D uncertain. The V gene's germline CDR1 is SGHTA and CDR2 FQGNSA. The V end was cut by 1 base, the J end by 5 bases, with 11 bases between. The CDR3 sequence is 14 residues long. The CDR3 DNA sequence: TGTGCCAGCAGCTTAGGTGCTGCGTACGAGACCCAGTACTTC. Its translation is CASSLGAAYETQYF.

This chain connects TRBV7-9 to TRBJ2-7; D is ambiguous. The V gene lost 6 bases and the J gene lost 3 bases, with 9 bases spanning the gap. The germline V gene has CDR1 SEHNR and CDR2 FQNEAQ (reference sequence). This CDR3 has 12 residues. The CDR3 loop is CASSLFLYEQYF. CDR3 sequence (DNA): TGTGCCAGCAGTCTTTTCCTCTACGAGCAGTACTTC.

The V and J genes are TRBV11-2 and TRBJ1-2, with 8 nucleotides matching TRBD1. The length of the CDR3 is 13 residues. Germline assignment: CDR1 SGHAT and CDR2 FQNNGV. Losses at the gene ends were 4 bases for V and 7 bases for J; bases not matched to a gene: 5. The DNA of the CDR3 is TGTGCCAGCAGCTCTGACAGGGGAGGTGGCTACACCTTC. Its translation: CASSSDRGGGYTF.

V and J are TRBV6-5 and TRBJ1-1; unclear D gene. Germline V lookup: CDR1 MNHEY, CDR2 SVGAGI. With 0 bases removed from V and 8 bases from J, the gap between germline ends came to 10 bases. The CDR3 has 13 amino acids. CDR3 residues: CASSYSSQAEAFF. In nucleotides, the CDR3 is TGTGCCAGCAGTTACTCGAGTCAGGCAGAAGCTTTCTTT.

With respect to this clone: Distinct nucleotide sequences in the sample also encode this CDR3. J is TRBJ2-3 and V is TRBV7-9, with D hard to call. From germline, CDR1 is SEHNR and CDR2 FQNEAQ (reference sequence). CDR3 length: 13 residues. Trimming left V 0 bases short and J 4 bases short, with 5 bases between. In DNA form, the CDR3 reads TGTGCCAGCAGCTTAGCCGGTGCAGATACGCAGTATTTT. It is translated as CASSLAGADTQYF.

The CDR3 DNA reads TGCGCCAGCATTGAAGCGGGAGCGAGCACAGATACGCAGTATTTT. It translates to CASIEAGASTDTQYF. The chain couples TRBV10-1 to TRBJ2-3, with 8 bases that match TRBD2. Germline V gives CDR1 WNHNN, CDR2 SYGVQD (reference sequence). This CDR3 has 15 amino acids. V lost 7 bases and J lost 0; bases outside the gene matches: 6.

V usage is TRBV20-1 and J usage is TRBJ1-1; TRBD1 aligns across 7 bases. Germline CDR1 reads DFQATT; CDR2 reads SNEGSKA (reference sequence). This CDR3 comprises 10 residues. V lost 6 bases, J lost 10 bases, and 5 bases stayed unmatched. The CDR3 sequence: CSAPNRGAFF. CDR3 sequence (DNA): TGCAGTGCCCCGAACAGGGGAGCTTTCTTT.

This chain uses TRBV6-5 with TRBJ1-1; 10 bases agree with TRBD1. Per germline, CDR1 MNHEY and CDR2 SVGAGI. Losses at the gene ends were 3 bases for V and 8 bases for J; bases not matched to a gene: 6. This CDR3 has 14 amino acids. Written as DNA, the CDR3 is TGTGCCAGCAGTTATGGGACAGGGGTTTTCGAAGCTTTCTTT. Its translation is CASSYGTGVFEAFF.

The V call is TRBV5-1, the J call TRBJ1-4, with TRBD1 as a possible D gene (5 bases). V was cut by 5 bases and J by 14 bases, with 19 bases left in between. The CDR3 is 13 amino acids. CDR1 SGHRS and CDR2 YFSETQ come from the germline V gene. CDR3 loop: CASRLGPLTGLFF. CDR3 nucleotide sequence: TGCGCCAGCAGACTGGGCCCCCTCACAGGTCTGTTTTTT. The whole variable domain, remainder taken from reference TRBV5-1 and TRBJ1-4, is KAGVTQTPRYLIKTRGQQVTLSCSPISGHRSVSWYQQTPGQGLQFLFEYFSETQRNKGNFPGRFSGRQFSNSRSEMNVSTLELGDSALYLCASRLGPLTGLFFGSGTQLSVL.

Only a few counts were recorded for this clone. The V and J genes are TRBV28 and TRBJ1-2, with D tentatively TRBD1 (5 bases). Germline values: CDR1 MDHEN, CDR2 SYDVKM. Trimming removed 6 bases from V and 4 bases from J, with 9 bases in between. The CDR3 runs 12 residues. The CDR3 spells CASSGTGYGYTF. DNA for the CDR3: TGTGCCAGCAGCGGTACAGGCTATGGCTACACCTTC.

The chain has TRBV28 and TRBJ2-7; 7 nucleotides agree with TRBD2. This CDR3 spans 13 amino acids. CDR1 and CDR2 (germline): MDHEN, SYDVKM. J gave up 4 bases and V 6 bases, and 6 bases lay outside the gene matches. The CDR3 region is CASSQGRGYEQYF. The CDR3 DNA reads as TGTGCCAGCAGCCAAGGGCGGGGGTACGAGCAGTACTTC.

The gene calls are TRBV6-2 or TRBV6-3 and TRBJ1-3, with D uncertain. The CDR3 runs 14 residues. Germline CDR1 reads MNHEY; CDR2 reads SVGEGT. Trimming pared 0 bases from V and 7 bases from J, leaving 10 bases between. As DNA, the CDR3 is TGTGCCAGCAGTTACTCGAAATACCGGAACACCATATATTTT. Encoded protein: CASSYSKYRNTIYF.

This clone has just one count. V and J are TRBV19 and TRBJ2-7; perhaps TRBD1 as D (5 bases). This CDR3 contains 14 residues. The ends were cut back, 6 bases at V and 2 bases at J, with 14 bases in the middle. Germline V gene sequence: CDR1 LNHDA, CDR2 SQIVND (reference sequence). CDR3 sequence: CASSAGWGTYEQYF. The CDR3 nucleotides read TGTGCCAGTAGCGCAGGGTGGGGTACCTACGAGCAGTACTTC.

The J gene is TRBJ2-3, the V gene TRBV3-1 (or the pseudogene TRBV3-2); D ambiguous. Trimming took 3 bases from V and 4 from J, leaving 17 bases between them. Germline CDR1 is LGHDT and CDR2 is YNNKEL (reference sequence). This CDR3 comprises 16 residues. As DNA, the CDR3 is TGTGCCAGCAGCCAGTACGGTGCTAGAGGAGCAGATACGCAGTATTTT. It specifies CASSQYGARGADTQYF.

The CDR3 loop reads CILRWGAEAFF. The DNA of the CDR3 is TGCATTTTGAGGTGGGGGGCTGAAGCTTTCTTT. The rearrangement links TRBV20-1 to TRBJ1-1; possibly TRBD1 for D (5 bases). This CDR3 has 11 amino acids. The germline CDR1 and CDR2 sequences are DFQATT and SNEGSKA (reference sequence).

This clone was found a few times. The chain has TRBV27 and TRBJ1-5; D perhaps matches TRBD1 (5 bases). The CDR3 has 14 amino acids. V was pared by 2 bases and J by 7 bases, with 12 bases between. Germline loops: CDR1 MNHEY, CDR2 SMNVEV (reference sequence). CDR3 region: CASSLAGKSQPQHF. The CDR3 DNA reads TGTGCCAGCAGTTTAGCAGGGAAATCCCAGCCCCAGCATTTT.